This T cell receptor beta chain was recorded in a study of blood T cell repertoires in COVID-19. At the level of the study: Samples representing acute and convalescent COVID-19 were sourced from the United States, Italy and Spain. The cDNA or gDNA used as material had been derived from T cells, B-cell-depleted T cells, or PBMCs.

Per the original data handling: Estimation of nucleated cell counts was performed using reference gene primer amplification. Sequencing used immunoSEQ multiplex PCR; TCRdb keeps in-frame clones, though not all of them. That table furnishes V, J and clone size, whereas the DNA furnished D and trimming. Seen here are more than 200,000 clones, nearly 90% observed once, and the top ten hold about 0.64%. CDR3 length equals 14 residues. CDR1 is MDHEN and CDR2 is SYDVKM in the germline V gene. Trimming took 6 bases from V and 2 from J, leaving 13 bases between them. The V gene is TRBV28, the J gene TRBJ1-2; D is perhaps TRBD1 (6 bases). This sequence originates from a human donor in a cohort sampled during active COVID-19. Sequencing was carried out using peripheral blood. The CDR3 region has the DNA TGTGCCAGCAGGCCCCAGGGGTCAAACTATGGCTACACCTTC. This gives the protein CASRPQGSNYGYTF.